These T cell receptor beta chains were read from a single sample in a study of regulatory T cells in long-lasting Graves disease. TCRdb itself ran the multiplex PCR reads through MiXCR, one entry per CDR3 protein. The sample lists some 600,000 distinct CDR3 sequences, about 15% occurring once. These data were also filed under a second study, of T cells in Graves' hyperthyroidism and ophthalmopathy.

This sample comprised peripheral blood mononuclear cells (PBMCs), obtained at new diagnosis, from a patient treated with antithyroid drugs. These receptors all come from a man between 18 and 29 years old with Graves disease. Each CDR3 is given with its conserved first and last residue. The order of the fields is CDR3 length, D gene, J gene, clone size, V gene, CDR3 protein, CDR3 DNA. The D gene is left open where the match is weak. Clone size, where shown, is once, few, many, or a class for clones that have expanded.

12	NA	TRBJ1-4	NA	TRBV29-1	CSIIGGSEKLFF	TGCAGCATCATCGGGGGCAGTGAAAAACTGTTTTTT
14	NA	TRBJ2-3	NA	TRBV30	CARSVGVVRDTQYF	TGTGCCCGGAGTGTGGGAGTGGTTCGTGATACGCAGTATTTT
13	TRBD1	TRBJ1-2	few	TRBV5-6	CASSLQGARGYTF	TGTGCCAGCAGCTTGCAGGGGGCGCGGGGCTACACCTTC
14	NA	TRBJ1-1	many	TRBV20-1	CSASEQLEGTEAFF	TGCAGTGCTAGTGAGCAGCTAGAGGGCACTGAAGCTTTCTTT
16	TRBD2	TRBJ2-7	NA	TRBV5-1	CASSRGGLAGSYEQYF	TGCGCCAGCAGCCGAGGGGGGCTAGCGGGATCCTACGAGCAGTACTTC
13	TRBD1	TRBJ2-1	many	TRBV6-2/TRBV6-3	CASRRGHGNEQFF	TGTGCCAGCAGGAGGGGGCATGGCAATGAGCAGTTCTTC
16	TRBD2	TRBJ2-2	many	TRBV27	CASSLGPAGVSGELFF	TGTGCCAGCAGTTTAGGCCCAGCGGGGGTCTCCGGGGAGCTGTTTTTT
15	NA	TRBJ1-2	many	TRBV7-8	CASSHLTGSDYGYTF	TGTGCCAGCAGTCACCTCACAGGGTCCGACTATGGCTACACCTTC
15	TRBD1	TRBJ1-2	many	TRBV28	CASSLSGTGLYGYTF	TGTGCCAGCAGTTTATCGGGGACAGGGCTCTATGGCTACACCTTC
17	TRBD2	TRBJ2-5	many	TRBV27	CASSPDASGVRQETQYF	TGTGCCAGCAGCCCTGATGCTAGCGGGGTACGACAGGAGACCCAGTACTTC
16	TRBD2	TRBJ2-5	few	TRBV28	CASSENSGRAIETQYF	TGTGCCAGCAGTGAAAATAGCGGGAGGGCCATCGAGACCCAGTACTTC
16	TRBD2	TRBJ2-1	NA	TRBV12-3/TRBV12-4	CASSPDSTSAYNEQFF	TGTGCCAGCAGTCCCGATTCGACTAGCGCTTACAATGAGCAGTTCTTC
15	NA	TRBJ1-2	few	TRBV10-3	CATANTPGHNYGYTF	TGTGCCACTGCCAATACCCCGGGACATAACTATGGCTACACCTTC
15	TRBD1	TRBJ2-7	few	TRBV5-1	CASSPGTGRRDEQYF	TGCGCCAGCAGCCCGGGGACAGGGCGTAGAGACGAGCAGTACTTC